The clone carrying this TCR beta chain was detected only a few times. Its antigen remains unidentified. These data come from a study of esophageal squamous cell carcinoma under preoperative chemotherapy. General observations from the study: Paclitaxel-nedaplatin therapy caused immediate, substantial clonotype frequency changes. After treatment, tumor-infiltrating lymphocytes seemed to come partly from incoming peripheral T cells, not only local changes.

TCRdb re-called the PCR reads with MiXCR, one entry per CDR3 protein. The data contain roughly 30,000 distinct CDR3 sequences, 52% of them seen just once; the ten biggest clones take up roughly 25%. The time point is: after preoperative PTX-NDP chemotherapy. The receptor was isolated from a human donor with esophageal squamous cell carcinoma. The donor label of this sample is uncertain. Sampling was conducted from a patient given preoperative chemotherapy.

This CDR3 reads CASDTGGSYEQYF. CDR3 sequence (DNA): TGTGCCAGCGATACCGGGGGCTCCTACGAGCAGTACTTC. This chain joins TRBV11-3 and TRBJ2-7, with a tentative D call TRBD2 (6 bases). Trimming pared 8 bases from V and 0 bases from J, leaving 11 bases between. The CDR3 is made up of 13 amino acids. Germline CDR1 and CDR2: SGHNT and YENEEA.